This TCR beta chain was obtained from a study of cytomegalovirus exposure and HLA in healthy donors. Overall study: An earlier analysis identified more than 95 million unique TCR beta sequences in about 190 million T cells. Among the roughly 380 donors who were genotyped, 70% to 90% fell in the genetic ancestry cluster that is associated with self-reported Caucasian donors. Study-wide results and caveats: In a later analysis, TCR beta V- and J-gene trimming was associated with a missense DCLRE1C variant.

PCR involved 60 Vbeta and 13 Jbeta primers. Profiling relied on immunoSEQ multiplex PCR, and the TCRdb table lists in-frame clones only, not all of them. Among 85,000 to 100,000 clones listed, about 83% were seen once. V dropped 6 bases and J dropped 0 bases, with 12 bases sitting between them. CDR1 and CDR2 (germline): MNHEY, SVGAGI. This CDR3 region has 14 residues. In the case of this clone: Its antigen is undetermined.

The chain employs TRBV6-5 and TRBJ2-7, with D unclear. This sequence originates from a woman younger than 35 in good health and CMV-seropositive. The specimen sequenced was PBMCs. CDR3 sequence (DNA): TGTGCCAGCAGCGCAAAACTGAACTCCTACGAGCAGTACTTC. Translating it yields CASSAKLNSYEQYF.